This T cell receptor (beta chain) was sequenced during a study of control samples from healthy donors and cancer patients (dated by TCRdb to 2019 to 2021). Receptor amplification or capture employed the immunoSEQ multiplex PCR assay. Sourced from immuneACCESS, this table was stored by TCRdb with only in-frame sequences that have V and J called. A share of the clones is absent; for the studies checked, an unresolved V gene accounts for under half, and the remainder has no known explanation. The sample profile shows some 140,000 clones; 90% to 95% of them were found once. The ten most abundant clones make up 4.5% to 6% of the sample. The germline ends are 9 bases apart after V is trimmed by 5 bases and J by 2 bases. The CDR3 sequence holds 13 residues, the cysteine and phenylalanine included. Only CDR3 DNA is held: 39 bases, read in frame from base 1. In the case of this clone: No antigen is known for it. Per-base qualities were not stored, and no clone one base away is much larger.

The specimen was blood. The rearrangement combines TRBV12-3 or TRBV12-4 with TRBJ2-5; tentative D gene TRBD1, with 5 bases matching. This receptor was identified in a man aged 35 to 55 in good health. The CDR3: CASSRQLQETQYF. In nucleotides, the sequence is TGTGCCAGCAGTCGACAGTTACAAGAGACCCAGTACTTC.